The clone carrying this TCR beta chain was seen repeatedly, ten times or more. Its target is unknown. These data originate in a study of T cells in Graves' hyperthyroidism and ophthalmopathy. General study points: Ophthalmopathy and stable hyperthyroidism were told apart by a 13 V-J model. The model anticipated ophthalmopathy a median approximately six months pre-onset.

It was RNA transcripts that yielded the amplified TCR beta CDR3 regions. In the first-round RT-PCR of the TCR CDR3, the HTBI primer set was used. In TCRdb, the multiplex PCR reads were re-called with MiXCR into one record per CDR3 protein. This sample has 500,000 to 550,000 distinct CDR3 sequences, with 20% found just once. Hyperthyroidism in the patients, aged 18 to 65, was newly diagnosed and under 2 months in duration. Out of about 10 ml of fresh peripheral blood came the PBMCs. The sequencing sample was made of blood. The sequence came from a man aged 18 to 29 with Graves' hyperthyroidism.

The DNA of the CDR3 is TGTGCCAGCAGTAGTCGGGGGGCAGACGGGGAGCTGTTTTTT. Translated, it gives CASSSRGADGELFF. V usage is TRBV6-5 and J usage is TRBJ2-2; weak D call: TRBD2 (7 bases). Trimming took off 5 bases at V and 7 bases at J, with 14 bases between the two ends. The CDR3 is 14 amino acids. CDR1 is MNHEY, CDR2 SVGAGI, per germline.